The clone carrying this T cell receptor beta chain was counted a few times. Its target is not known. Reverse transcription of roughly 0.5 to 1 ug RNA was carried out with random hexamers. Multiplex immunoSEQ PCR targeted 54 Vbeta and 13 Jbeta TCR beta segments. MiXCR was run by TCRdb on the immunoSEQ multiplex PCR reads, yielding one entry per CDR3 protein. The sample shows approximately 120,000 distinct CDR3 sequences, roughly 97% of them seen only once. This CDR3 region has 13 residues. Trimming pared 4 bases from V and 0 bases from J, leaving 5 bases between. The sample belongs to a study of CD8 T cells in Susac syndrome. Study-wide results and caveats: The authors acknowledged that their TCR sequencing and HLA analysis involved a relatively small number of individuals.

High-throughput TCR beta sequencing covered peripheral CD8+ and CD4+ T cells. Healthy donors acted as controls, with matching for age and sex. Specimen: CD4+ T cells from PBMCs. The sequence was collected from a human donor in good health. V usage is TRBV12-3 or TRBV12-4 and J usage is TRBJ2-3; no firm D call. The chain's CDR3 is CASSSGSTDTQYF. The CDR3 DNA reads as TGTGCCAGCAGTTCGGGTAGCACAGATACGCAGTATTTT.